The 29 T cell receptor beta chains given below trace back to one sample, sequenced in a study of T cells in Graves' hyperthyroidism and ophthalmopathy. Template material for amplifying TCR beta CDR3 regions consisted of RNA transcripts. During a first-round RT-PCR of the TCR CDR3, the HTBI primer set was used. One entry per CDR3 protein, called by TCRdb with MiXCR from the multiplex PCR reads. The sample consists of roughly 200,000 distinct CDR3 sequences, approximately 20% of them appearing once. The source material was blood. Source of these receptors: a man aged 35 to 55 with Graves' hyperthyroidism.

This clonotype occurred many times. The CDR3 is CASRLRDASYNEQFF. The DNA for the CDR3 is TGTGCCAGCAGACTCCGGGACGCCTCCTACAATGAGCAGTTCTTC. This rearrangement joins TRBV5-5 to TRBJ2-1; D is possibly TRBD1 or TRBD2 (5 bases each). This CDR3 is built from 15 residues. V was pared by 5 bases and J by 0 bases, with 12 bases between. Germline V CDR1 and CDR2: SGHKS, YYEKEE (reference sequence).

This sequence joins TRBV29-1 and TRBJ1-4; perhaps TRBD1 as D (6 bases). Germline V gives CDR1 SQVTM, CDR2 ANQGSEA. Trimming shortened V by 4 bases and J by 0 bases, and 6 bases separated the two germline ends. The CDR3 totals 13 residues. The CDR3 DNA is TGCAGCGTTGGACAGGCAACTAATGAAAAACTGTTTTTT. It encodes CSVGQATNEKLFF.

Only a few counts were recorded for this clonotype. The gene calls are TRBV11-2 and TRBJ1-1; TRBD1 aligns across 8 bases. V trimming: 5 bases; J trimming: 4 bases; junction bases outside the gene matches: 6. Germline CDR1 reads SGHAT; CDR2 reads FQNNGV. The CDR3 is 14 residues long. CDR3 coding DNA: TGTGCCAGCAGCCCTTGGGACAGGACCACTGAAGCTTTCTTT. Protein sequence: CASSPWDRTTEAFF.

In this sample, this clonotype turned up many times. The rearrangement joins TRBV30 to TRBJ2-7; D uncertain. CDR3 size: 13 residues. Trimming took off 2 bases at V and 0 bases at J, with 8 bases between the two ends. Germline loops: CDR1 GTSNPN, CDR2 SVGIG (reference sequence). CDR3 DNA sequence: TGTGCCTGGAGTATGGCCCGCTCCTACGAGCAGTACTTC. The encoded protein is CAWSMARSYEQYF.

J is TRBJ2-2 and V is TRBV24-1, with D possibly called TRBD1 or TRBD2 (5 bases each). The germline V gene has CDR1 KGHDR and CDR2 SFDVKD. The CDR3 has 15 amino acids. The V gene lost 8 bases and the J gene lost 3 bases, with 15 bases spanning the gap. CDR3 in DNA: TGTGCCACCAAGCGCTCCGGGACGGACACCGGGGAGCTGTTTTTT. Its protein is CATKRSGTDTGELFF.

The gene calls are TRBV28 and TRBJ1-1; D uncertain. The V gene's germline CDR1 is MDHEN and CDR2 SYDVKM. The CDR3 totals 15 residues. Trimming took 3 bases from V and 2 from J, leaving 13 bases between them. The CDR3 nucleotides are TGTGCCAGCAGTTTCCTGGACCATAGAAACACTGAAGCTTTCTTT. Its translation: CASSFLDHRNTEAFF.

This clonotype was recorded at least ten times. The V gene is TRBV20-1, the J gene TRBJ2-3; 7 bases fit TRBD2. Germline assignment: CDR1 DFQATT and CDR2 SNEGSKA (reference sequence). V gave up 0 bases and J gave up 2 bases; unmatched junction bases: 5. The CDR3 extends over 15 amino acids. The CDR3 loop is CSARDYGGITDTQYF. CDR3 coding DNA: TGCAGTGCTAGAGATTACGGGGGGATCACAGATACGCAGTATTTT.

About this clonotype itself: A read error may explain this, as a much larger clone is one base away. Because it lacks the conserved phenylalanine or tryptophan at the end, this CDR3 is likely a read error. The rearrangement joins TRBV27 to TRBJ2-7; 7 bases are a match to TRBD1. The CDR3 has 13 residues. Germline loops: CDR1 MNHEY, CDR2 SMNVEV (reference sequence). With 4 bases clipped from V and 4 bases from J, the junction kept 4 bases outside the gene matches. CDR3: CASSWDSTYEQYS. The CDR3 nucleotides are TGTGCCAGCAGTTGGGACAGTACTTACGAGCAGTACTCC.

This clonotype was observed many times. The V and J genes are TRBV7-2 and TRBJ2-3; possible D gene TRBD1, 5 bases. The V end lost 5 bases, the J end lost 3 bases, and 12 bases lay between the germline ends. Germline lookup yields CDR1 SGHTA and CDR2 FQGNSA. The CDR3 sequence is 14 residues long. The CDR3 DNA sequence: TGTGCCAGCAGCCCAGGGTTTGAGACAGATACGCAGTATTTT. The encoded protein is CASSPGFETDTQYF.

This clonotype was observed many times. The chain uses TRBV28 and TRBJ1-1; D remains ambiguous. V was shortened by 5 bases and J by 1 base, with 26 bases between the two germline ends. This CDR3 region has 19 residues. Germline V gene data show CDR1 as MDHEN and CDR2 as SYDVKM. CDR3 in DNA: TGTGCCAGCAGTCTCCCCCCTGTATTCTCGGACCACTCGAACACTGAAGCTTTCTTT. Translating gives CASSLPPVFSDHSNTEAFF.

This clonotype was detected a few times. The genes are TRBV6-2 or TRBV6-3 and TRBJ2-5, with 15 bases lining up with TRBD2. This CDR3 comprises 17 residues. Trimming took 5 bases from V and 3 from J; bases not matched to a gene: 7. Germline lookup yields CDR1 MNHEY and CDR2 SVGEGT. CDR3 in amino acids: CASSPGTSGGLKETQYF. The CDR3 DNA reads as TGTGCCAGCAGTCCAGGGACTAGCGGGGGGTTAAAAGAGACCCAGTACTTC.

The count of this clonotype is one. A read error may produce the germline difference seen at one junction end. This chain uses TRBV30 with TRBJ1-4; D is possibly TRBD1 (6 bases). CDR3 length: 15 amino acids. Germline-derived CDR1 and CDR2 are GTSNPN and SVGIG (reference sequence). The CDR3 loop is CARSVIGGRIEKLFF. In nucleotides, the CDR3 is TGTGCCCGGAGTGTAATTGGGGGCAGGATTGAAAAACTGTTTTTT.

The chain has TRBV7-2 and TRBJ2-1; weak D call: TRBD2 (5 bases). This CDR3 is 14 amino acids long. CDR1 and CDR2 from the germline V gene are SGHTA and FQGNSA. Trimming cost V 1 base and J 6 bases, with 10 bases left between them. CDR3 sequence (DNA): TGTGCCAGCAGCTTAGTTCGGGGAAGCAATGAGCAGTTCTTC. As protein: CASSLVRGSNEQFF.

This clonotype was detected ten times or more. The J gene is TRBJ2-7, the V gene TRBV18, with a weak D call TRBD1 (6 bases). Per germline, CDR1 KGHSH and CDR2 LQKENI. Trimming cost V 5 bases and J 6 bases, with 11 bases left between them. This CDR3 region has 12 residues. CDR3 nucleotide sequence: TGTGCCAGCTCAGGAAACAGGGTCGAGCAGTACTTC. Translated: CASSGNRVEQYF.

This clonotype occurred many times. The chain has TRBV18 and TRBJ2-2; possibly TRBD1 or TRBD2 for D (5 bases each). Looked up from germline, CDR1 is KGHSH and CDR2 is LQKENI. The CDR3 covers 16 residues. V gave up 2 bases and J gave up 3 bases, with 13 bases separating them. As DNA, the CDR3 is TGTGCCAGCTCACCAGCGGCAGGGACGGACACCGGGGAGCTGTTTTTT. Translation gives CASSPAAGTDTGELFF.

This clonotype appeared many times. The chain combines TRBV6-2 or TRBV6-3 with TRBJ2-1; 8 nucleotides line up with TRBD2. Per germline, CDR1 MNHEY and CDR2 SVGEGT. This CDR3 comprises 14 residues. V lost 6 bases and J lost 2; bases outside the gene matches: 3. The DNA for the CDR3 is TGTGCCAGCAGGGGACTAGGGGCCTACAATGAGCAGTTCTTC. Translating it yields CASRGLGAYNEQFF.

This clonotype was recorded once. This chain links TRBV2 with TRBJ2-2; D is possibly TRBD1 (6 bases). Trimming removed 2 bases at V and 1 base at J, with 8 bases between. CDR3 length: 15 amino acids. Germline assignment: CDR1 SNHLY and CDR2 FYNNEI. CDR3 region: CASSESRGNTGELFF. In DNA form, the CDR3 reads TGTGCCAGCAGTGAATCCAGGGGGAACACCGGGGAGCTGTTTTTT.

This clonotype was counted at least ten times. The chain joins TRBV7-8 to TRBJ2-1; D ambiguous. V was trimmed by 5 bases and J by 6 bases, leaving 11 bases between them. The CDR3 length is 13 residues. From germline, CDR1 is SGHVS and CDR2 FQNEAQ. In DNA, the CDR3 is TGTGCCAGCAGCGCGCCTGGGCGCAATGAGCAGTTCTTC. Residues: CASSAPGRNEQFF. Based on the CDR3 plus reference TRBV7-8 and TRBJ2-1, the full variable domain is GAGVSQSPRYKVAKRGQDVALRCDPISGHVSLFWYQQALGQGPEFLTYFQNEAQLDKSGLPSDRFFAERPEGSVSTLKIQRTQQEDSAVYLCASSAPGRNEQFFGPGTRLTVL.

This clonotype was observed a handful of times. This rearrangement joins TRBV19 to TRBJ1-1, with 9 nucleotides matching TRBD1. The CDR3 length is 14 residues. V dropped 4 bases and J dropped 3; count of bases not matched to a gene: 3. CDR1 is LNHDA, CDR2 SQIVND, per germline (reference sequence). The CDR3 region has the DNA TGTGCCAGTAGTACCGGGACAGGGTACACTGAAGCTTTCTTT. Encoded protein: CASSTGTGYTEAFF. Full variable domain (rest looked up from reference TRBV19 and TRBJ1-1): DGGITQSPKYLFRKEGQNVTLSCEQNLNHDAMYWYRQDPGQGLRLIYYSQIVNDFQKGDIAEGYSVSREKKESFPLTVTSAQKNPTAFYLCASSTGTGYTEAFFGQGTRLTVV.

This chain uses TRBV15 with TRBJ1-1; D is possibly TRBD1 (5 bases). Germline V CDR1 and CDR2: LNHNV, YYDKDF (reference sequence). This CDR3 has 13 amino acids. Trimming took 6 bases from V and 0 from J, leaving 8 bases between them. CDR3 sequence reads: CATRRGVNTEAFF. The CDR3 bases are TGTGCCACCAGGAGGGGTGTGAACACTGAAGCTTTCTTT.

This clonotype appeared many times. The chain couples TRBV28 to TRBJ1-1; the D is unclear. Germline V gene lookup returns CDR1 MDHEN and CDR2 SYDVKM. The CDR3 spans 15 residues. The V gene lost 1 base and the J gene lost 3 bases, with 12 bases spanning the gap. CDR3 nucleotides: TGTGCCAGCAGTTTATTAGCTTCTGGGGACACTGAAGCTTTCTTT. This translates into CASSLLASGDTEAFF.

This clonotype has ten or more counts. The chain recombines TRBV3-1 with TRBJ1-6, with TRBD1 as a possible D gene (6 bases). Germline V CDR1 and CDR2: LGHDT, YNNKEL (reference sequence). The CDR3 spans 14 residues. The germline V and J ends were trimmed by 4 bases and 6 bases, with 10 bases remaining between them. The DNA of the CDR3 is TGTGCCAGCAGCCTCTCGGACAGTAATTCACCCCTCCACTTT. Its translation: CASSLSDSNSPLHF.

On this clonotype itself: A much larger clone differs from this one at a single base, so this may be a read error. The rearrangement links TRBV6-2 or TRBV6-3 to TRBJ1-2; D unresolved. CDR1 is MNHEY and CDR2 is SVGEGT in the germline V gene. CDR3 length: 16 amino acids. Trimming stripped 4 bases from V and 4 bases from J, with 19 bases between. Written as DNA, the CDR3 is TGTGCCAGCAGTTCCCTGAGGCAGGAAAGGGCCTATGGCTACACCTTC. It encodes CASSSLRQERAYGYTF.

This clonotype was seen at least ten times. The V and J genes are TRBV20-1 and TRBJ2-7, with D unresolved. V lost 3 bases and J 7 bases, leaving 7 bases between the germline ends. Germline loops: CDR1 DFQATT, CDR2 SNEGSKA (reference sequence). The CDR3 extends over 10 amino acids. Here the CDR3 DNA reads TGCAGTGCTAGCCAGGTGGAGCAGTACTTC. This codes for CSASQVEQYF.

This clonotype showed up just a few times. J is TRBJ1-5 and V is TRBV20-1; D gene uncertain. Germline assignment: CDR1 DFQATT and CDR2 SNEGSKA (reference sequence). The CDR3 runs 15 residues. V was clipped by 0 bases and J by 6 bases, with 15 bases between them. The CDR3 is CSAREGSESSQPQHF. The CDR3 coding sequence is TGCAGTGCTAGAGAGGGCAGTGAATCTTCTCAGCCCCAGCATTTT.

V gene TRBV5-1 combines with J gene TRBJ2-7, with a weak D call TRBD1 (5 bases). The CDR3 extends over 14 amino acids. CDR1 and CDR2 (germline): SGHRS, YFSETQ. Trimming took off 5 bases at V and 0 bases at J, with 12 bases between the two ends. The CDR3 loop is CASRPQGNSYEQYF. CDR3 DNA: TGCGCCAGCAGGCCCCAGGGAAACTCCTACGAGCAGTACTTC. The variable domain in full, with the rest retrieved from reference TRBV5-1 and TRBJ2-7, is KAGVTQTPRYLIKTRGQQVTLSCSPISGHRSVSWYQQTPGQGLQFLFEYFSETQRNKGNFPGRFSGRQFSNSRSEMNVSTLELGDSALYLCASRPQGNSYEQYFGPGTRLTVT.

This clonotype was observed a few times. V gene TRBV5-1 combines with J gene TRBJ1-1, with a weak D call TRBD1 (6 bases). The CDR3 runs to 13 residues. Per germline, CDR1 SGHRS and CDR2 YFSETQ. V shed 2 bases and J shed 5 bases, with 10 bases lying between them. CDR3 protein: CASSLTTGTEAFF. CDR3 nucleotides: TGCGCCAGCAGCTTAACTACAGGGACTGAAGCTTTCTTT.

This clonotype has a count of ten or more. One end of the junction fails to match germline, which may point to a read error. The chain carries TRBV29-1 and TRBJ1-2; no clear D. Germline CDR1 is SQVTM and CDR2 is ANQGSEA. CDR3 length: 12 amino acids. In DNA form, the CDR3 reads TGCAGCGTCCGATCGGATAACGATGGCTACACCTTC. Its protein is CSVRSDNDGYTF.

This clonotype has only a few counts. The rearrangement uses TRBV19 and TRBJ1-2; TRBD1 might be the D (6 bases). CDR1 and CDR2 from the germline V gene are LNHDA and SQIVND (reference sequence). V was pared by 2 bases and J by 3 bases, with 13 bases between. This CDR3 is built from 15 residues. The CDR3 nucleotides read TGTGCCAGTAGTATAATCGGCAGGGGTGACTATGGCTACACCTTC. It yields the protein CASSIIGRGDYGYTF.